This is a list of T cell receptor beta chains from one sample in a study of CD8+ T cells in alopecia areata. Profiled with immunoSEQ multiplex PCR; TCRdb holds only in-frame clones, not every one. Found here are fewer than 250,000 clones, around 56% of them singletons; the top ten hold approximately 0.63%. This specimen consisted of CD4+ T cells sorted from blood, obtained at week 4, from a patient treated with tofacitinib. The receptors stem from a human donor with alopecia areata. CDR3s include the opening cysteine and the closing phenylalanine or tryptophan. D genes are given only for firm matches. Where a row states a size, it is once, few, many or the class of an expanded clone; other rows omit it.

d_call: TRBD2; j_call: TRBJ2-5; clone_size: NA; v_call: TRBV29-1; cdr3_aa: CSVPWTSGRETQYF; cdr3_nt: TGCAGCGTTCCCTGGACTAGCGGGAGAGAGACCCAGTACTTC
d_call: NA; j_call: TRBJ1-2; clone_size: NA; v_call: TRBV29-1; cdr3_aa: CSVEVHRVGYTF; cdr3_nt: TGCAGCGTTGAAGTCCACAGGGTTGGCTACACCTTC
d_call: TRBD1; j_call: TRBJ1-2; clone_size: NA; v_call: TRBV28; cdr3_aa: CASSPGGATRGYTF; cdr3_nt: TGTGCCAGCAGTCCAGGGGGCGCCACCCGTGGCTACACCTTC
d_call: NA; j_call: TRBJ1-1; clone_size: NA; v_call: TRBV4-1; cdr3_aa: CASSSRDNTEAFF; cdr3_nt: TGCGCCAGTTCGAGCCGGGACAACACTGAAGCTTTCTTT
d_call: TRBD2; j_call: TRBJ2-3; clone_size: few; v_call: TRBV29-1; cdr3_aa: CSVGPSGASTDTQYF; cdr3_nt: TGCAGCGTTGGCCCGAGCGGGGCGAGCACAGATACGCAGTATTTT
d_call: NA; j_call: TRBJ2-7; clone_size: NA; v_call: TRBV11-2; cdr3_aa: CASSLVGGDYEQYF; cdr3_nt: TGTGCCAGCAGCTTGGTGGGCGGGGACTACGAGCAGTACTTC
d_call: NA; j_call: TRBJ2-3; clone_size: NA; v_call: TRBV6-5; cdr3_aa: CASSYSATQYF; cdr3_nt: TGTGCCAGCAGTTACTCCGCTACGCAGTATTTT
d_call: NA; j_call: TRBJ1-5; clone_size: NA; v_call: TRBV7-2; cdr3_aa: CASRLGDWHQPQHF; cdr3_nt: TGTGCCAGCAGGTTAGGGGACTGGCATCAGCCCCAGCATTTT
d_call: NA; j_call: TRBJ2-3; clone_size: NA; v_call: TRBV15; cdr3_aa: CATSLSYLADTQYF; cdr3_nt: TGTGCCACCAGCCTAAGCTACCTAGCAGATACGCAGTATTTT
d_call: NA; j_call: TRBJ2-1; clone_size: NA; v_call: TRBV6-5; cdr3_aa: CASSYSSTYNEQFF; cdr3_nt: TGTGCCAGCAGTTATTCCTCCACCTACAATGAGCAGTTCTTC
d_call: TRBD2; j_call: TRBJ2-3; clone_size: NA; v_call: TRBV30; cdr3_aa: CALLAASTDTQYF; cdr3_nt: TGTGCCTTACTAGCGGCTAGCACAGATACGCAGTATTTT
d_call: NA; j_call: TRBJ1-5; clone_size: NA; v_call: TRBV9; cdr3_aa: CASSVAGMGQPQHF; cdr3_nt: TGTGCCAGCAGCGTAGCGGGAATGGGTCAGCCCCAGCATTTT
d_call: TRBD2; j_call: TRBJ2-7; clone_size: few; v_call: TRBV28; cdr3_aa: CASRLAGGRYEQYF; cdr3_nt: TGTGCCAGCAGACTAGCGGGAGGGAGGTACGAGCAGTACTTC
d_call: NA; j_call: TRBJ2-5; clone_size: few; v_call: TRBV2; cdr3_aa: CASSGSPRGETQYF; cdr3_nt: TGTGCCAGCAGCGGGAGCCCGAGGGGCGAGACCCAGTACTTC
d_call: NA; j_call: TRBJ2-1; clone_size: NA; v_call: TRBV5-1; cdr3_aa: CASSLEPGSPYNEQFF; cdr3_nt: TGCGCCAGCAGCTTGGAACCGGGGTCCCCCTACAATGAGCAGTTCTTC
d_call: TRBD2; j_call: TRBJ2-7; clone_size: NA; v_call: TRBV4-2; cdr3_aa: CASSQVPSGRDEQYF; cdr3_nt: TGTGCCAGCAGCCAAGTGCCTAGCGGGAGAGACGAGCAGTACTTC
d_call: TRBD1; j_call: TRBJ1-1; clone_size: NA; v_call: TRBV7-2; cdr3_aa: CASSWDRNTEAFF; cdr3_nt: TGTGCCAGCAGTTGGGACAGAAACACTGAAGCTTTCTTT
d_call: TRBD2; j_call: TRBJ2-2; clone_size: NA; v_call: TRBV29-1; cdr3_aa: CSVLFSGRVDTGELFF; cdr3_nt: TGCAGCGTTTTATTTAGCGGGAGGGTGGACACCGGGGAGCTGTTTTTT
d_call: NA; j_call: TRBJ2-1; clone_size: NA; v_call: TRBV18; cdr3_aa: CASSPIQGISYNEQFF; cdr3_nt: TGTGCCAGCTCACCAATTCAGGGTATCTCCTACAATGAGCAGTTCTTC
d_call: NA; j_call: TRBJ2-7; clone_size: few; v_call: TRBV29-1; cdr3_aa: CSVVLQVGQYF; cdr3_nt: TGCAGCGTTGTCCTCCAAGTCGGGCAGTACTTC
d_call: NA; j_call: TRBJ1-1; clone_size: NA; v_call: TRBV29-1; cdr3_aa: CSVGAMGTEAFF; cdr3_nt: TGCAGCGTTGGGGCGATGGGCACTGAAGCTTTCTTT
d_call: NA; j_call: TRBJ2-2; clone_size: NA; v_call: TRBV4-3; cdr3_aa: CASSRRTGELFF; cdr3_nt: TGCGCCAGCAGCCGACGCACCGGGGAGCTGTTTTTT
d_call: TRBD1; j_call: TRBJ2-3; clone_size: NA; v_call: TRBV29-1; cdr3_aa: CSISGTGADTQYF; cdr3_nt: TGCAGCATCTCCGGGACAGGGGCAGATACGCAGTATTTT
d_call: TRBD2; j_call: TRBJ2-5; clone_size: NA; v_call: TRBV19; cdr3_aa: CASSDLAGPRETQYF; cdr3_nt: TGTGCCAGTAGCGACTTAGCGGGCCCCCGGGAGACCCAGTACTTC
d_call: NA; j_call: TRBJ1-2; clone_size: once; v_call: TRBV29-1; cdr3_aa: CSVGSKNYGYTF; cdr3_nt: TGCAGCGTTGGAAGTAAAAACTATGGCTACACCTTC
d_call: NA; j_call: TRBJ1-1; clone_size: few; v_call: TRBV6-5; cdr3_aa: CASRWTWGTEAFF; cdr3_nt: TGTGCCAGCAGGTGGACCTGGGGAACTGAAGCTTTCTTT
d_call: TRBD1; j_call: TRBJ1-4; clone_size: NA; v_call: TRBV29-1; cdr3_aa: CSVYGQGGEKLFF; cdr3_nt: TGCAGCGTTTACGGACAGGGTGGGGAAAAACTGTTTTTT
d_call: TRBD1; j_call: TRBJ2-5; clone_size: few; v_call: TRBV27; cdr3_aa: CASSLSRTGRETQYF; cdr3_nt: TGTGCCAGCAGTTTATCGCGGACAGGGAGAGAGACCCAGTACTTC